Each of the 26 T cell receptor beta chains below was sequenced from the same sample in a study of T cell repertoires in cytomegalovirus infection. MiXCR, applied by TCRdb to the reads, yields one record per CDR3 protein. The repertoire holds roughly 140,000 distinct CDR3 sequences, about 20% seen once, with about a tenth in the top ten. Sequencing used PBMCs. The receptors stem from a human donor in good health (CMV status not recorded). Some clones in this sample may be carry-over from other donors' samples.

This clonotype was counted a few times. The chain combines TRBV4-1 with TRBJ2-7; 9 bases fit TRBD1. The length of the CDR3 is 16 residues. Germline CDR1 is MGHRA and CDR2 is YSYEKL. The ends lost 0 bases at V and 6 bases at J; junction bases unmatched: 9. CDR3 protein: CASSQERRDRVFEQYF. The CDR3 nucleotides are TGCGCCAGCAGCCAAGAGAGGCGGGACAGGGTTTTCGAGCAGTACTTC.

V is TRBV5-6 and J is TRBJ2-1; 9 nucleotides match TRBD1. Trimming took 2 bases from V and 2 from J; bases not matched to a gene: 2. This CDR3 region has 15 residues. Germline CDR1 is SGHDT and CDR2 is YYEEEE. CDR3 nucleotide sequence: TGTGCCAGCAGCTTCGACAGGGGGACCTACAATGAGCAGTTCTTC. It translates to CASSFDRGTYNEQFF.

The CDR3 protein is CALYGQRGYTF. CDR3 DNA sequence: TGTGCCCTGTACGGACAACGAGGCTACACCTTC. The chain employs TRBV28 and TRBJ1-2, with D tentatively TRBD1 (5 bases). This CDR3 has 11 amino acids. Germline CDR1 is MDHEN and CDR2 is SYDVKM. Between the trimmed V and J ends, which lost 11 bases and 8 bases, there was a span of 15 bases.

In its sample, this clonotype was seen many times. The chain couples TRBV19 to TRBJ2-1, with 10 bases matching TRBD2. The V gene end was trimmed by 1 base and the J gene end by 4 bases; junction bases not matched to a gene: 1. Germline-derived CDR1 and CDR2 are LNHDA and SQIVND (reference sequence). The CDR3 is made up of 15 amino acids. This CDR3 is CASSIASGGYNEQFF. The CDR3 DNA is TGTGCCAGTAGTATAGCTAGCGGGGGATACAATGAGCAGTTCTTC.

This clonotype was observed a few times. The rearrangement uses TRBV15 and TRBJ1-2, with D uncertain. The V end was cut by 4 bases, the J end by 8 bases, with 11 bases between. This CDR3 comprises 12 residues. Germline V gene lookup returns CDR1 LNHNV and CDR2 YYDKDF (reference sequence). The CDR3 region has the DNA TGTGCCACCAGCACTCGACTCTTAGGCTACACCTTC. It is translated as CATSTRLLGYTF.

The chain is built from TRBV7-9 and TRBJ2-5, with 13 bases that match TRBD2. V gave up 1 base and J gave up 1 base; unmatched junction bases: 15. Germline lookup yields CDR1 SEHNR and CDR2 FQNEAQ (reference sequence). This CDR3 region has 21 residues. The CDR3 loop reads CASSLDLTSGRPANLQETQYF. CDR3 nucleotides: TGTGCCAGCAGCTTAGACCTGACTAGCGGGAGGCCAGCTAACCTCCAAGAGACCCAGTACTTC.

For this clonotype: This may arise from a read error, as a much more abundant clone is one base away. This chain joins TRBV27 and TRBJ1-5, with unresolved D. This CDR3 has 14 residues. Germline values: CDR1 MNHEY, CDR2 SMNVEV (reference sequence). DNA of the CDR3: TGTACCAGCAGTTTATCGAAGGCCGGCCAGCCCCAGCATTTT. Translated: CTSSLSKAGQPQHF.

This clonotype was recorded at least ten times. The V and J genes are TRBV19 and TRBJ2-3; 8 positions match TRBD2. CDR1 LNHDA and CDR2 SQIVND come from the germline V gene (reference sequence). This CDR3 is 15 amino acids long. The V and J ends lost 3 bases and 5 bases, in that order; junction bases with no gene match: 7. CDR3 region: CASSIGRVSGDTQYF. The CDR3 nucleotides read TGTGCCAGTAGTATCGGGAGGGTGAGTGGAGATACGCAGTATTTT.

CDR3 sequence: CASSGHIEDGGAFF. In DNA, the CDR3 is TGTGCCAGCAGTGGACACATCGAGGATGGTGGAGCTTTCTTT. V is TRBV6-1 and J is TRBJ1-1, with D uncertain. The germline V gene has CDR1 MNHNS and CDR2 SASEGT. The V gene lost 4 bases and the J gene lost 10 bases, with 19 bases spanning the gap. This CDR3 has 14 residues.

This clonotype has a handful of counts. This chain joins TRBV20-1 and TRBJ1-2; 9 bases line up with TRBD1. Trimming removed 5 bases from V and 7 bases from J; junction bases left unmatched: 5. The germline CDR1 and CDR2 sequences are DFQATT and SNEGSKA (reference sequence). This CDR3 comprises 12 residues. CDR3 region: CSARTGAIGYTF. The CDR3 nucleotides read TGCAGTGCTCGGACAGGGGCGATTGGCTACACCTTC.

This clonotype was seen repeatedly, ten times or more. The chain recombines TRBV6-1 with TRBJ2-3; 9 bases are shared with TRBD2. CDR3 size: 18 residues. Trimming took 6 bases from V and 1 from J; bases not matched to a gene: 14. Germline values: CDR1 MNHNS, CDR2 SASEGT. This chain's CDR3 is CASSYGGSGSYGTDTQYF. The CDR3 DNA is TGTGCCAGCAGCTACGGCGGTAGCGGGAGCTATGGCACAGATACGCAGTATTTT.

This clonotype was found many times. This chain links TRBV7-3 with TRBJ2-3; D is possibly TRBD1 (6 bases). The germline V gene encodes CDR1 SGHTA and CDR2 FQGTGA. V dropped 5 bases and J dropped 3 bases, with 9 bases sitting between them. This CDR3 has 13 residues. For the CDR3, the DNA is TGTGCCAGCAGCCAAACAGGGACAGATACGCAGTATTTT. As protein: CASSQTGTDTQYF.

CDR3 region: CASSYFWGTSGSDETQYF. The CDR3 region has the DNA TGTGCCAGCAGTTACTTTTGGGGGACTAGCGGGAGTGACGAGACCCAGTACTTC. J is TRBJ2-5 and V is TRBV28; the match to TRBD2 covers 14 bases. The CDR3 runs 18 residues. Germline loops: CDR1 MDHEN, CDR2 SYDVKM. J lost 5 bases, V lost 4 bases, and 12 bases had no gene match.

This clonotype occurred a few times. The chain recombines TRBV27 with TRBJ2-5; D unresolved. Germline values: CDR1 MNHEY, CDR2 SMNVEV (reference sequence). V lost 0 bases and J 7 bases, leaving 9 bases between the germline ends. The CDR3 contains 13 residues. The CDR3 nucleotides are TGTGCCAGCAGTTTATCGACCCACCGGACCCAGTACTTC. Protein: CASSLSTHRTQYF.

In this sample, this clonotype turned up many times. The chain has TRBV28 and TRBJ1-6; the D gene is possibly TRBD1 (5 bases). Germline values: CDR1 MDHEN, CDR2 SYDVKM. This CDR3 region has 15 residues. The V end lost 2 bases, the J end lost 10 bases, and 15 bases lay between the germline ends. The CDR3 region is CASSLTGTEKSPLHF. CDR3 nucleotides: TGTGCCAGCAGTTTAACCGGGACCGAGAAATCACCCCTCCACTTT. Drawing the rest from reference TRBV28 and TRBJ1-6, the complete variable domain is DVKVTQSSRYLVKRTGEKVFLECVQDMDHENMFWYRQDPGLGLRLIYFSYDVKMKEKGDIPEGYSVSREKKERFSLILESASTNQTSMYLCASSLTGTEKSPLHFGNGTRLTVT.

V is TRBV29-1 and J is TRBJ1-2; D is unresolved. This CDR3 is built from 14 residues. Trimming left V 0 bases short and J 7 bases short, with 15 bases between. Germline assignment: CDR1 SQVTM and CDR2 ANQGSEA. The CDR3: CSVEDLFLYPGYTF. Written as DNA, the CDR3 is TGCAGCGTTGAAGATCTGTTCCTTTACCCTGGCTACACCTTC.

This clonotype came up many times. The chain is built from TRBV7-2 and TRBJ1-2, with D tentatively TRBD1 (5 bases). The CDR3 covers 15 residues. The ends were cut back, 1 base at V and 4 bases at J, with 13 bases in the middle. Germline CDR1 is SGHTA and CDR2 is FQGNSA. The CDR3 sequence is CASSLDPGTGYGYTF. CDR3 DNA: TGTGCCAGCAGCTTAGATCCAGGGACTGGCTATGGCTACACCTTC.

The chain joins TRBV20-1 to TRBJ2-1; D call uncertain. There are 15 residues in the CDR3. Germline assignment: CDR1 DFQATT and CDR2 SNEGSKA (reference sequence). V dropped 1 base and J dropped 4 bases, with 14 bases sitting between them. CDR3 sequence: CSARVMAPLYNEQFF. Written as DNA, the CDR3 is TGCAGTGCTAGAGTTATGGCCCCACTTTACAATGAGCAGTTCTTC.

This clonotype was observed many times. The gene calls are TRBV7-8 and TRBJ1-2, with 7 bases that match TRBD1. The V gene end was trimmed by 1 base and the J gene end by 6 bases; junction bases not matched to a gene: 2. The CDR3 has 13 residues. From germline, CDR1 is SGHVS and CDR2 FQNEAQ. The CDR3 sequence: CASSLGQGDGYTF. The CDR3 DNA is TGTGCCAGCAGCTTAGGGCAGGGGGATGGCTACACCTTC.

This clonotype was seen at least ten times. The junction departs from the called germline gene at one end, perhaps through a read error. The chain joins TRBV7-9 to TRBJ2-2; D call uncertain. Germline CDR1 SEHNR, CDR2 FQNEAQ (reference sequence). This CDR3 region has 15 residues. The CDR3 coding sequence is TGTGCCAGCAGCTTAGCAGAAATTCCAGGAAGGGATCTGTTTTTT. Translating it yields CASSLAEIPGRDLFF.

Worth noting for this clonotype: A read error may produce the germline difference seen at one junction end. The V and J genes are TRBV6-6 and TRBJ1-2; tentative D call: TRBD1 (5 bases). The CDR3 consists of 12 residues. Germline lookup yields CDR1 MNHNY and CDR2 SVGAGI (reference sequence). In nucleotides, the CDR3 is TGTGCCAGCAGTTACGGGGGGGAAGGCTGCACCTTC. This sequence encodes CASSYGGEGCTF.

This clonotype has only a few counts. The CDR3 nucleotides read TGTGCCAGCAGCTTAGAAAGGGGGCTGGAGACCCAGTACTTC. It is translated as CASSLERGLETQYF. The V gene is TRBV11-2, the J gene TRBJ2-5; 7 bases map to TRBD1. There are 14 residues in the CDR3. Per the germline V gene, CDR1 is SGHAT and CDR2 is FQNNGV. Trimming at V came to 0 bases and at J to 5 bases, leaving 3 bases not matched to a gene.

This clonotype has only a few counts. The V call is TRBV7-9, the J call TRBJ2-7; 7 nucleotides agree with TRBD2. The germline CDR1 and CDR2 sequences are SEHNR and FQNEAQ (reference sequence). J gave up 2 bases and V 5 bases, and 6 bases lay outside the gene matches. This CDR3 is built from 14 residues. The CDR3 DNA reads TGTGCCAGCAGCCCTACGGGAGGTACCTACGAGCAGTACTTC. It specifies CASSPTGGTYEQYF.

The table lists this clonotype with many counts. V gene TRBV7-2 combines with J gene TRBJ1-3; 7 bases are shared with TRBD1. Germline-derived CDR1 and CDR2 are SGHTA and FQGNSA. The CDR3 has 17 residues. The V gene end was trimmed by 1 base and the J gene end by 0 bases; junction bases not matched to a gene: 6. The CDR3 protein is CASSLGQGPSSGNTIYF. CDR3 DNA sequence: TGTGCCAGCAGCTTAGGACAGGGTCCCTCCTCTGGAAACACCATATATTTT.

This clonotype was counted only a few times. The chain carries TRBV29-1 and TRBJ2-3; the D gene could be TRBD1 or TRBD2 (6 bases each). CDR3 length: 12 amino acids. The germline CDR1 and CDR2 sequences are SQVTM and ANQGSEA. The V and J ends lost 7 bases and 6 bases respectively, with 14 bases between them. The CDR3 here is CSAGDSLDTQYF. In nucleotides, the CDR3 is TGCAGCGCAGGGGACTCGCTGGATACGCAGTATTTT.

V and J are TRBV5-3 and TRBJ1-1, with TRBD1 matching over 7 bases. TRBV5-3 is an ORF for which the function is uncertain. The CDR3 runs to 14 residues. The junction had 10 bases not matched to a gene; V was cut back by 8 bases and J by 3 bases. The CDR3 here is CASSPRGRDTEAFF. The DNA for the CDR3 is TGTGCCAGCAGCCCCAGGGGGAGGGACACTGAAGCTTTCTTT.